This T cell receptor (beta chain) was identified during a study of control samples from healthy donors and cancer patients. In germline, CDR1 is SNHLY, CDR2 FYNNEI. The CDR3 totals 14 residues. The V gene lost 8 bases and the J gene lost 7 bases, with 18 bases spanning the gap. The repertoire was sequenced with immunoSEQ multiplex PCR; TCRdb's copy has only in-frame clones and lacks some. The sample shows 120,000 or so clones, around 87% of them seen only once. V and J are TRBV2 and TRBJ1-5; weak D call: TRBD1 (6 bases). Material for sequencing was blood. The clonotype was recovered from a man aged 60 to 75 in good health. CDR3 nucleotide sequence: TGTGCCAGCCAGGACAGTGGGGGCGGACAGCCCCAGCATTTT. Translation: CASQDSGGGQPQHF.